A single sample gave rise to the 10 T cell receptor beta chains below, sequenced in a study of blood T cells in healthy people across ages. The use of a sample-barcoded 5' primer and a J-beta primer mix characterized a second PCR of roughly 6 to 11 cycles. TCRdb recomputed calls from the 5' RACE reads with MiXCR, one row per CDR3 protein. The data contain 730,000 or so distinct CDR3 sequences, roughly 43% of them seen just once; the ten biggest clones take up less than 25%. Sequenced material: blood. The receptors were gathered from an older woman in good health.

In this sample, this clonotype turned up a few times. V and J are TRBV19 and TRBJ2-5; 10 bases match TRBD1. In germline, CDR1 is LNHDA, CDR2 SQIVND (reference sequence). CDR3 length: 14 amino acids. Unmatched junction bases numbered 6, after V lost 6 bases and J lost 5 bases. CDR3 in DNA: TGTGCCAGTAGCGCCGGGACAGGGGTTGAGACCCAGTACTTC. As protein: CASSAGTGVETQYF.

The V call is TRBV13, the J call TRBJ2-2; D is unclear. Between the trimmed V and J ends, which lost 3 bases and 4 bases, there was a span of 15 bases. Germline V gives CDR1 PRHDT, CDR2 FYEKMQ (reference sequence). There are 16 residues in the CDR3. CDR3 DNA: TGTGCCAGCAGCTTTCGAGTCGGGTGGTCCACCGGGGAGCTGTTTTTT. This sequence encodes CASSFRVGWSTGELFF.

Comment on this clonotype: This may stem from a read error, because a much larger clone lies one nucleotide away. This CDR3 is CASTVWSVNSQETQFF. In nucleotides, the CDR3 is TGTGCCAGCACCGTTTGGTCCGTCAACAGCCAAGAGACCCAGTTCTTC. The chain joins TRBV12-3 or TRBV12-4 to TRBJ2-5; D unclear. The assigned J gene may be wrong: the sequence end matches TRBJ2-1 better. The CDR3 runs to 16 residues.

V gene TRBV6-2 or TRBV6-3 combines with J gene TRBJ2-1, with D hard to call. This CDR3 has 13 amino acids. CDR1 and CDR2 (germline): MNHEY, SVGEGT. Trimming took off 7 bases at V and 5 bases at J, with 12 bases between the two ends. Here the CDR3 DNA reads TGTGCCAGCAAAGAGGAAGGGAACAATGAGCAGTTCTTC. This codes for CASKEEGNNEQFF.

The V gene is TRBV7-8, the J gene TRBJ2-6; D is possibly TRBD2 (5 bases). CDR1 and CDR2 (germline): SGHVS, FQNEAQ. CDR3 length: 14 amino acids. The germline V and J ends were trimmed by 1 base and 17 bases, with 18 bases remaining between them. CDR3 protein: CASSLVDYHGGMTF. Written as DNA, the CDR3 is TGTGCCAGCAGCTTAGTTGACTACCATGGTGGTATGACTTTC.

Notes on this clonotype: One end of the junction fails to match germline, which may point to a read error. The chain recombines TRBV5-1 with TRBJ2-5; no clear D gene. This CDR3 has 14 residues. CDR1 is SGHRS and CDR2 is YFSETQ in the germline V gene. In DNA form, the CDR3 reads TGCGCCTGCAGCGAGCGCATGAGTGGAGAGACCCAGTACTTC. This sequence encodes CACSERMSGETQYF. The full variable domain, rest sourced from reference TRBV5-1 and TRBJ2-5, is KAGVTQTPRYLIKTRGQQVTLSCSPISGHRSVSWYQQTPGQGLQFLFEYFSETQRNKGNFPGRFSGRQFSNSRSEMNVSTLELGDSALYLCACSERMSGETQYFGPGTRLLVL.

This clonotype turned up a few times. V gene TRBV3-1 combines with J gene TRBJ2-1; D is tentatively TRBD1 or TRBD2 (5 bases each). The V gene lost 0 bases and the J gene lost 1 base, with 10 bases spanning the gap. The germline CDR1 and CDR2 sequences are LGHDT and YNNKEL (reference sequence). The CDR3 length is 16 residues. In DNA, the CDR3 is TGTGCCAGCAGCCAAGAGACGTGGGGGTCCTACAATGAGCAGTTCTTC. Translating it yields CASSQETWGSYNEQFF.

Details on this clonotype: At one boundary the junction diverges from the germline segment, which might be a read error. This rearrangement joins TRBV5-1 to TRBJ2-1; D gene uncertain. Germline lookup yields CDR1 SGHRS and CDR2 YFSETQ. The length of the CDR3 is 14 residues. The CDR3 sequence is CASSLDIPYNEQFF. The CDR3 DNA sequence: TGCGCCAGCAGCTTAGACATACCCTACAATGAACAGTTCTTC.

This clonotype was recorded many times. The chain joins TRBV10-3 to TRBJ2-5; tentatively, D is TRBD1 or TRBD2 (6 bases each). V lost 0 bases and J 2 bases, leaving 7 bases between the germline ends. This CDR3 region has 14 residues. In germline, CDR1 is ENHRY, CDR2 SYGVKD. The CDR3 sequence: CAISESGGQETQYF. The CDR3 region has the DNA TGTGCCATCAGTGAGTCAGGGGGGCAAGAGACCCAGTACTTC.

The V gene is TRBV20-1, the J gene TRBJ2-3; tentatively, D is TRBD2 (6 bases). The CDR3 is made up of 13 amino acids. Per germline, CDR1 DFQATT and CDR2 SNEGSKA (reference sequence). Between the trimmed V and J ends, which lost 1 base and 6 bases, there was a span of 11 bases. The DNA of the CDR3 is TGCAGTGCTAGAGGGTCCAGCGGGGATACGCAGTATTTT. The encoded protein is CSARGSSGDTQYF.